The clone carrying this TCR beta chain showed up many times. The antigen is unknown. The TCR library protocol attached unique molecular identifiers to the individual cDNA molecules. TCRdb redid the calling of the 5' RACE reads with MiXCR, one entry per CDR3 protein. The top ten hold roughly 0.7% of the sample, which has 27,000 or so distinct CDR3 sequences, around 3% seen once. The sample originates from a study of early T cells in non-severe SARS-CoV-2 infection. Whole-study context: From unsorted whole blood, bulk RNA was sequenced, and the chains remained unpaired.

The CDR3 covers 14 residues. V shed 6 bases and J 5 bases; nucleotides not matched to a gene: 12. Germline V CDR1 and CDR2: DFQATT, SNEGSKA (reference sequence). Study-level points and caveats: A preference for anti-spike CD8 responses marked VDJdb matching, which missed private and CD4 specificities.

This receptor was taken from an adult who was a healthcare worker with PCR-confirmed SARS-CoV-2 infection or an uninfected control (not recorded which). The rearrangement joins TRBV20-1 to TRBJ1-2; the match to TRBD1 covers 7 bases. The sequencing input was whole blood. Written as DNA, the CDR3 is TGCAGTGCCCCGCCCCCCCTACAGGGGTATGGCTACACCTTC. Amino acid sequence: CSAPPPLQGYGYTF.